This passage covers 29 T cell receptor beta chains from one sample sequenced in a study of shared clonotypes between healthy human individuals. Clones were read by immunoSEQ multiplex PCR, and TCRdb kept only the in-frame ones, dropping some. This repertoire shows about 1 million clones, about 75% found once; its top ten account for approximately 1.5%. Sequenced: memory CD4+ T cells sorted from blood. The subset: CD45RA-negative fraction. The source is a man younger than 30 in good health.

The genes are TRBV25-1 and TRBJ2-7; 8 nucleotides agree with TRBD2. The germline CDR1 and CDR2 sequences are MGHDK and SYGVNS. The CDR3 is made up of 13 amino acids. The V gene end was trimmed by 7 bases and the J gene end by 6 bases; junction bases not matched to a gene: 8. This chain's CDR3 is CASIAPGGREQYF. The CDR3 DNA follows: TGTGCCAGCATAGCCCCGGGGGGGCGCGAGCAGTACTTC.

This clone was counted only a few times. The chain links TRBV29-1 to TRBJ1-1; D gene ambiguous. The CDR3 is made up of 12 amino acids. Trimming removed 3 bases from V and 8 bases from J, with 13 bases in between. CDR1 SQVTM and CDR2 ANQGSEA come from the germline V gene. CDR3 residues: CSVEVSKVEAFF. CDR3 bases: TGCAGCGTTGAGGTCAGCAAAGTAGAAGCTTTCTTT. Together with reference TRBV29-1 and TRBJ1-1, the CDR3 gives the full variable domain: SAVISQKPSRDICQRGTSLTIQCQVDSQVTMMFWYRQQPGQSLTLIATANQGSEATYESGFVIDKFPISRPNLTFSTLTVSNMSPEDSSIYLCSVEVSKVEAFFGQGTRLTVV.

This clone was observed a few times. The V gene is TRBV7-2, the J gene TRBJ2-2, with TRBD2 matching 10 bases. The ends lost 6 bases at V and 3 bases at J; junction bases unmatched: 7. From germline, CDR1 is SGHTA and CDR2 FQGNSA. This CDR3 contains 16 residues. CDR3 residues: CASRQGLAVYTGELFF. For the CDR3, the DNA is TGTGCCAGCAGGCAAGGACTAGCGGTCTACACCGGGGAGCTGTTTTTT.

The CDR3 DNA is TGTGCCAGCAGATTGACAGGGGTGGGAGACGAGCAGTACTTC. Its protein product is CASRLTGVGDEQYF. The gene calls are TRBV2 and TRBJ2-7; TRBD1 agrees at 8 bases. Looked up from germline, CDR1 is SNHLY and CDR2 is FYNNEI. Trimming took 6 bases from V and 5 from J; bases not matched to a gene: 9. This CDR3 contains 14 residues.

CDR3 nucleotides: TGTGCCAGTAGTGTCGGACAGGGCTATGAGCAGTTCTTC. It encodes CASSVGQGYEQFF. J is TRBJ2-1 and V is TRBV19, with 8 bases aligning to TRBD1. This CDR3 contains 13 residues. Per the germline V gene, CDR1 is LNHDA and CDR2 is SQIVND (reference sequence). V shed 5 bases, J shed 8 bases, and the junction held 5 bases outside the gene matches.

This sequence joins TRBV6-1 and TRBJ2-5; D is perhaps TRBD2 (6 bases). In germline, CDR1 is MNHNS, CDR2 SASEGT. The CDR3 contains 16 residues. Between the trimmed V and J ends, which lost 1 base and 2 bases, there was a span of 14 bases. For the CDR3, the DNA is TGTGCCAGCAGTGAAGTTAGGGCCGGGGGTCAAGAGACCCAGTACTTC. Translation: CASSEVRAGGQETQYF.

V is TRBV5-5 and J is TRBJ1-5; no clear D. The germline gives CDR1 SGHKS, CDR2 YYEKEE (reference sequence). V gave up 0 bases and J gave up 9 bases, with 10 bases separating them. The CDR3 loop spans 13 amino acids. The CDR3 DNA is TGTGCCAGCAGCTTGGTAGTTGCGGGGCCCCAGCATTTT. Translated, it gives CASSLVVAGPQHF.

The V call is TRBV7-9, the J call TRBJ2-1; 7 positions agree with TRBD1. The germline V gene encodes CDR1 SEHNR and CDR2 FQNEAQ (reference sequence). V shed 6 bases and J 5 bases; nucleotides not matched to a gene: 7. CDR3 length: 14 residues. CDR3 nucleotide sequence: TGTGCCAGCAGGAGGAACGGGACAGACAATGAGCAGTTCTTC. It translates to CASRRNGTDNEQFF.

This clone was counted a few times. Other DNA sequences within the sample encode an identical CDR3. This chain uses TRBV5-1 with TRBJ2-2; maybe TRBD1 (5 bases). The germline V and J ends were trimmed by 0 bases and 8 bases, with 11 bases remaining between them. CDR1 and CDR2 (germline): SGHRS, YFSETQ. The CDR3 spans 14 residues. DNA for the CDR3: TGCGCCAGCAGCTTGGAAGGTCCAGGGGGGGAGCTGTTTTTT. Translated, it gives CASSLEGPGGELFF. The complete variable domain, with remaining parts taken from reference TRBV5-1 and TRBJ2-2, reads KAGVTQTPRYLIKTRGQQVTLSCSPISGHRSVSWYQQTPGQGLQFLFEYFSETQRNKGNFPGRFSGRQFSNSRSEMNVSTLELGDSALYLCASSLEGPGGELFFGEGSRLTVL.

The chain is built from TRBV5-1 and TRBJ2-7, with a weak D call TRBD1 (7 bases). The length of the CDR3 is 14 residues. V lost 7 bases to trimming and J lost 5 bases, with 19 bases between them. CDR1 and CDR2 (germline): SGHRS, YFSETQ. The CDR3 reads CASRGEEGANEQYF. CDR3 DNA: TGCGCCAGCCGAGGTGAGGAGGGGGCCAACGAGCAGTACTTC.

The chain links TRBV18 to TRBJ2-3; 9 bases map to TRBD1. The CDR3 contains 16 residues. V gave up 5 bases and J gave up 0 bases; unmatched junction bases: 6. Germline loops: CDR1 KGHSH, CDR2 LQKENI. The chain's CDR3 is CASSFGGQGSTDTQYF. CDR3 coding DNA: TGTGCCAGCTCATTTGGGGGACAGGGAAGCACAGATACGCAGTATTTT.

V usage is TRBV5-1 and J usage is TRBJ1-2, with 9 positions matching TRBD1. The CDR3 totals 15 residues. The V gene end was trimmed by 0 bases and the J gene end by 4 bases; junction bases not matched to a gene: 4. Germline V gene lookup returns CDR1 SGHRS and CDR2 YFSETQ. Here the CDR3 reads CASSLGGQGGYGYTF. The CDR3 coding sequence is TGCGCCAGCAGCTTGGGGGGACAGGGTGGCTATGGCTACACCTTC.

This clone was seen just once. The V call is TRBV6-1, the J call TRBJ2-1; 8 bases are a match to TRBD2. The V gene's germline CDR1 is MNHNS and CDR2 SASEGT. The trim removed 4 bases at V and 1 base at J, leaving 6 bases unmatched. This CDR3 region has 16 residues. The CDR3 DNA follows: TGTGCCAGCAGTGCTTCACTAGCGGCTTCCTACAATGAGCAGTTCTTC. Encoded protein: CASSASLAASYNEQFF.

This clone was seen more than once but under ten times. At the DNA level, this CDR3 is encoded by other sequences in the same sample as well. This chain joins TRBV5-1 and TRBJ1-3; D ambiguous. V lost 4 bases and J 0 bases, leaving 5 bases between the germline ends. The CDR3 runs to 13 residues. The germline gives CDR1 SGHRS, CDR2 YFSETQ. CDR3 sequence: CASSPGSGNTIYF. DNA for the CDR3: TGCGCCAGCAGCCCTGGCTCTGGAAACACCATATATTTT.

The V call is TRBV5-1, the J call TRBJ2-1, with D perhaps TRBD1 or TRBD2 (5 bases each). Trimming took off 1 base at V and 7 bases at J, with 15 bases between the two ends. Germline values: CDR1 SGHRS, CDR2 YFSETQ. The CDR3 is 15 residues long. CDR3 residues: CASSLLAGRVNEQFF. Here the CDR3 DNA reads TGCGCCAGCAGCTTGTTGGCGGGCAGGGTTAATGAGCAGTTCTTC.

In its sample, this clone was seen a few times. This chain connects TRBV10-2 to TRBJ2-5, with 10 bases lining up with TRBD2. Unmatched junction bases numbered 13, after V lost 4 bases and J lost 5 bases. CDR1 WSHSY and CDR2 SAAADI come from the germline V gene. The CDR3 covers 17 residues. Here the CDR3 DNA reads TGCGCCAGCAGTGTGGCGGCCAGCGGGGGGGCCGGGGAGACCCAGTACTTC. Translation gives CASSVAASGGAGETQYF.

The chain uses TRBV9 and TRBJ2-3; TRBD2 is a possible D gene (5 bases). The CDR3 runs to 15 residues. Germline CDR1 and CDR2: SGDLS and YYNGEE. V lost 0 bases and J lost 6, with 14 bases in between. Here the CDR3 reads CASSVVSERRDTQYF. The CDR3 DNA reads TGTGCCAGCAGCGTAGTATCGGAGAGGAGGGATACGCAGTATTTT.

Only a few counts were recorded for this clone. V usage is TRBV5-1 and J usage is TRBJ2-3; TRBD1 aligns across 8 bases. V was pared by 3 bases and J by 5 bases, with 8 bases of the junction left unmatched. CDR3 length: 15 residues. Germline values: CDR1 SGHRS, CDR2 YFSETQ. This chain's CDR3 is CASSSGGAVGDTQYF. The CDR3, as DNA: TGCGCCAGCAGCTCAGGGGGCGCGGTGGGAGATACGCAGTATTTT.

The chain is built from TRBV7-9 and TRBJ2-6; D gene unclear. The CDR3 length is 15 residues. Trimming left V 1 base short and J 2 bases short, with 6 bases between. The germline V gene encodes CDR1 SEHNR and CDR2 FQNEAQ (reference sequence). DNA of the CDR3: TGTGCCAGCAGCTTAGTTAGGGCTGGGGCCAACGTCCTGACTTTC. Translated: CASSLVRAGANVLTF.

The J gene is TRBJ1-2, the V gene TRBV19; D unresolved. CDR1 and CDR2 (germline): LNHDA, SQIVND (reference sequence). The CDR3 has 15 residues. With 5 bases removed from V and 2 bases from J, the gap between germline ends came to 15 bases. The CDR3 nucleotides are TGTGCCAGTAGTGCATCCACGGGGTTGAACTATGGCTACACCTTC. This encodes CASSASTGLNYGYTF. The variable domain in full, completed from reference TRBV19 and TRBJ1-2, reads DGGITQSPKYLFRKEGQNVTLSCEQNLNHDAMYWYRQDPGQGLRLIYYSQIVNDFQKGDIAEGYSVSREKKESFPLTVTSAQKNPTAFYLCASSASTGLNYGYTFGSGTRLTVV.

The chain recombines TRBV7-2 with TRBJ2-5; 7 positions match TRBD1. CDR3 size: 14 residues. V lost 4 bases, J lost 4 bases, and 6 bases stayed unmatched. Germline-derived CDR1 and CDR2 are SGHTA and FQGNSA. The CDR3 is CASSYRGGRETQYF. The CDR3 DNA sequence: TGTGCCAGCAGCTATCGAGGGGGCCGAGAGACCCAGTACTTC.

This clone has a single count. CDR3: CASTRGGVNNEQFF. CDR3 DNA: TGTGCCTCCACCCGCGGGGGGGTCAACAATGAGCAGTTCTTC. V is TRBV10-3 and J is TRBJ2-1; 9 bases line up with TRBD2. The CDR3 covers 14 residues. CDR1 is ENHRY, CDR2 SYGVKD, per germline. The V gene end was trimmed by 11 bases and the J gene end by 5 bases; junction bases not matched to a gene: 10.

The sample holds one count of this clone. This chain joins TRBV18 and TRBJ1-2; D not resolved. Germline CDR1 KGHSH, CDR2 LQKENI. The CDR3 loop spans 14 amino acids. Trimming removed 3 bases at V and 8 bases at J, with 16 bases between. CDR3 in DNA: TGTGCCAGCTCACCTCGCGCGGAGTCGAGGGGCTACACCTTC. It translates to CASSPRAESRGYTF.

The genes are TRBV9 and TRBJ1-1; 8 nucleotides align to TRBD1. Germline values: CDR1 SGDLS, CDR2 YYNGEE. This CDR3 has 17 amino acids. The V segment lost 3 bases and the J segment 6 bases; nucleotides outside the gene matches: 16. The chain's CDR3 is CASSDLRGTGLSAEAFF. In DNA, the CDR3 is TGTGCCAGCAGCGATCTCCGAGGGACAGGTCTCTCCGCTGAAGCTTTCTTT.

The chain is built from TRBV18 and TRBJ1-5; D gene unclear. This CDR3 is built from 18 residues. Trimming stripped 5 bases from V and 0 bases from J, with 20 bases between. Germline CDR1 and CDR2: KGHSH and LQKENI. The CDR3 DNA is TGTGCCAGCTCAATAACTCGACTGGCTGGGTATAGCAATCAGCCCCAGCATTTT. Its protein product is CASSITRLAGYSNQPQHF.

The chain couples TRBV7-2 to TRBJ1-1; 10 bases match TRBD1. There are 16 residues in the CDR3. J was trimmed by 1 base and V by 8 bases; bases with no gene match: 10. Germline V gene sequence: CDR1 SGHTA, CDR2 FQGNSA. CDR3 nucleotides: TGTGCCAGCGATTCCGGGACAGGGGCCGCGAACACTGAAGCTTTCTTT. Amino acid sequence: CASDSGTGAANTEAFF.

The chain is built from TRBV15 and TRBJ1-1; TRBD1 aligns across 7 bases. Germline V gives CDR1 LNHNV, CDR2 YYDKDF (reference sequence). This CDR3 spans 16 amino acids. Trimming cost V 0 bases and J 3 bases; bases outside gene matches: 7. CDR3 sequence reads: CATSRDRGTVDTEAFF. In DNA form, the CDR3 reads TGTGCCACCAGCAGAGATCGAGGGACAGTGGACACTGAAGCTTTCTTT.

This clone was seen a single time. A far larger clone is just one base off, so this is likely a read error. This chain links TRBV6-1 with TRBJ2-2; no clear D gene. Germline V gene data show CDR1 as MNHNS and CDR2 as SASEGT. CDR3 length: 12 amino acids. Deletions cut 6 bases from V and 3 bases from J, with 5 bases between. CDR3 amino acids: CASSRDTGELFF. CDR3 DNA sequence: TGTGCCAGCAGCCGGGACACCGGGGAGCTGTTTTTT.

This clone appeared once. This sequence joins TRBV11-2 and TRBJ2-3; no clear D. CDR3 length equals 14 residues. Trimming removed 3 bases from V and 1 base from J, with 8 bases in between. Germline CDR1 is SGHAT and CDR2 is FQNNGV. The CDR3 region is CASSLNRGTDTQYF. The CDR3 DNA follows: TGTGCCAGCAGCTTGAATAGGGGCACAGATACGCAGTATTTT. The entire variable domain, with the rest obtained from reference TRBV11-2 and TRBJ2-3, is as follows: EAGVAQSPRYKIIEKRQSVAFWCNPISGHATLYWYQQILGQGPKLLIQFQNNGVVDDSQLPKDRFSAERLKGVDSTLKIQPAKLEDSAVYLCASSLNRGTDTQYFGPGTRLTVL.